A selection of T cell receptor beta chains follows, all from one sample in a study of shared clonotypes between healthy human individuals. Libraries were prepared by immunoSEQ multiplex PCR; TCRdb keeps only in-frame clonotypes and omits some of them. This sample carries under 1,100,000 clones, 75% to 80% of them seen once, and the ten largest clones take 0.61%. The material sequenced was memory CD4+ T cells from PBMCs. These TCRs come from a man aged 18 to 29 in good health. Some clones in this sample may be carry-over from other donors' samples. The CDR3 runs from the conserved cysteine through the conserved F or W. The D gene is left open where the match is weak. A row's size may be missing; if present it is once, few, many or a size class.

D	J	V	size	CDR3	DNA
TRBD2	TRBJ2-3	TRBV29-1	.	CSVSGLADTDTQYF	TGCAGCGTGTCGGGACTAGCGGACACAGATACGCAGTATTTT
TRBD2	TRBJ2-1	TRBV29-1	.	CSVHRGTSGSRNEQFF	TGCAGCGTTCACCGAGGGACTAGCGGGAGTAGAAATGAGCAGTTCTTC
TRBD1	TRBJ2-1	TRBV15	once	CATSRVQGARYNEQFF	TGTGCCACCAGCAGGGTACAGGGGGCGAGGTACAATGAGCAGTTCTTC
.	TRBJ2-1	TRBV27	.	CASSRSGPYNEQFF	TGTGCCAGCAGTAGATCCGGGCCGTACAATGAGCAGTTCTTC
.	TRBJ2-7	TRBV19	few	CACSRLGQNYEQYF	TGTGCTTGTTCACGACTGGGACAAAACTACGAGCAGTACTTC
.	TRBJ1-1	TRBV19	.	CASSIVGVGTEAFF	TGTGCCAGTAGTATAGTCGGGGTCGGGACTGAAGCTTTCTTT
.	TRBJ2-3	TRBV9	.	CASSLQGSRVDTQYF	TGTGCCAGCAGTCTTCAAGGGAGCAGGGTCGATACGCAGTATTTT
.	TRBJ2-2	TRBV28	.	CASSTVGGGTGELFF	TGTGCCAGCAGTACCGTAGGGGGTGGCACCGGGGAGCTGTTTTTT
.	TRBJ1-1	TRBV5-1	.	CASSLTVNTEAFF	TGCGCCAGCAGCTTAACAGTGAACACTGAAGCTTTCTTT
TRBD1	TRBJ2-1	TRBV7-2	.	CASSTRTGGYNEQFF	TGTGCCAGCAGCACTAGGACAGGGGGCTACAATGAGCAGTTCTTC
TRBD1	TRBJ2-7	TRBV27	.	CASSLTGVGVYEQYF	TGTGCCAGCAGTTTGACAGGGGTGGGGGTGTACGAGCAGTACTTC
TRBD1	TRBJ1-2	TRBV2	.	CASPGGLNYGYTF	TGTGCCAGTCCAGGGGGTTTGAACTATGGCTACACCTTC
TRBD1	TRBJ1-1	TRBV5-6	.	CASSLPGTENTEAFF	TGTGCCAGCAGCTTGCCCGGGACAGAGAACACTGAAGCTTTCTTT
TRBD1	TRBJ1-2	TRBV5-5	.	CASSLVGGAMGYTF	TGTGCCAGCAGCTTGGTAGGGGGCGCGATGGGCTACACCTTC
TRBD1	TRBJ2-7	TRBV27	.	CASSLGPGQGTYEQYF	TGTGCCAGCAGTTTAGGGCCGGGACAGGGAACCTACGAGCAGTACTTC
TRBD2	TRBJ2-2	TRBV11-2	.	CASSFPTGGPRAGELFF	TGTGCCAGCAGCTTTCCAACGGGAGGGCCCCGTGCCGGGGAGCTGTTTTTT
.	TRBJ2-3	TRBV7-2	.	CASSLRVRSPSDTQYF	TGTGCCAGCAGCTTACGGGTTCGTAGTCCCTCAGATACGCAGTATTTT
TRBD1	TRBJ2-7	TRBV7-8	.	CASSSIATGAARNEQYF	TGTGCCAGCAGCTCCATCGCTACAGGGGCGGCGAGAAACGAGCAGTACTTC
.	TRBJ1-1	TRBV5-6	.	CASTFLGSDMNTEAFF	TGTGCCAGCACCTTCCTAGGATCAGACATGAACACTGAAGCTTTCTTT
TRBD1	TRBJ2-3	TRBV5-1	.	CASSIDRGHTDTQYF	TGCGCCAGCAGCATCGACAGGGGGCACACAGATACGCAGTATTTT
.	TRBJ2-5	TRBV5-1	many	CASTPGGGGQETQYF	TGCGCCAGCACCCCTGGCGGAGGGGGTCAAGAGACCCAGTACTTC
TRBD1	TRBJ2-7	TRBV5-1	.	CASSGRQGFYEQYF	TGCGCCAGCAGCGGACGACAGGGCTTCTACGAGCAGTACTTC
.	TRBJ1-1	TRBV7-9	.	CASSLRRDGAFF	TGTGCCAGCAGTTTGCGCAGGGATGGAGCTTTCTTT
.	TRBJ1-1	TRBV10-3	once	CAISESLDRRGDEAFF	TGTGCCATCAGTGAGTCGCTGGACCGCCGCGGGGATGAAGCTTTCTTT
.	TRBJ1-1	TRBV5-4	.	CASSDSGTGNTEAFF	TGTGCCAGCAGCGACTCCGGGACGGGGAACACTGAAGCTTTCTTT
.	TRBJ1-3	TRBV2	.	CASTYGGTGNTIYF	TGTGCCAGCACCTACGGGGGGACGGGAAACACCATATATTTT
.	TRBJ2-1	TRBV19	.	CASTMRDRPNNEQFF	TGTGCCAGTACCATGCGAGACAGGCCAAACAATGAGCAGTTCTTC
TRBD2	TRBJ2-7	TRBV28	.	CASSPGGGGSTFPEQYF	TGTGCCAGCAGTCCGGGTGGAGGCGGGAGCACTTTTCCCGAGCAGTACTTC
.	TRBJ1-1	TRBV7-9	.	CASSFAGLDTEAFF	TGTGCCAGCAGCTTTGCAGGGTTGGACACTGAAGCTTTCTTT
TRBD1	TRBJ2-7	TRBV6-5	few	CASSYSWTGTYEQYF	TGTGCCAGCAGTTACTCGTGGACAGGGACCTACGAGCAGTACTTC
.	TRBJ1-1	TRBV4-1	.	CASSHNPSGDTEAFF	TGCGCCAGCAGCCATAATCCTTCAGGGGACACTGAAGCTTTCTTT
TRBD1	TRBJ2-7	TRBV5-4	.	CATRLRTGESEQYF	TGTGCCACCAGGCTACGGACAGGGGAGTCCGAGCAGTACTTC
TRBD2	TRBJ2-2	TRBV28	.	CASSLLAGATGELFF	TGTGCCAGCAGTTTGTTAGCGGGAGCCACCGGGGAGCTGTTTTTT
.	TRBJ1-1	TRBV18	.	CASSRDGGEAFF	TGTGCCAGCTCACGTGACGGGGGCGAAGCTTTCTTT
.	TRBJ2-3	TRBV2	.	CASSEWTATDTQYF	TGTGCCAGCAGTGAATGGACGGCCACAGATACGCAGTATTTT
.	TRBJ1-5	TRBV5-1	.	CASSSGEWQRNQPQHF	TGCGCCAGCAGCTCCGGGGAGTGGCAGCGCAATCAGCCCCAGCATTTT
.	TRBJ2-2	TRBV7-2	.	CASSPRRGTGELFF	TGTGCCAGCAGCCCCCGGCGGGGCACCGGGGAGCTGTTTTTT
TRBD2	TRBJ2-3	TRBV5-6	.	CASSLPSGSTDTQYF	TGTGCCAGCAGCTTACCTAGCGGTAGCACAGATACGCAGTATTTT
.	TRBJ2-5	TRBV11-2	.	CASSFDNQETQYF	TGTGCCAGCAGCTTTGACAACCAAGAGACCCAGTACTTC
.	TRBJ2-1	TRBV20-1	.	CSVSDNNEQFF	TGCAGTGTTAGCGACAACAATGAGCAGTTCTTC
.	TRBJ1-5	TRBV18	.	CASFSGLGQPQHF	TGTGCCAGCTTCTCGGGGCTCGGACAGCCCCAGCATTTT
TRBD1	TRBJ2-5	TRBV6-1	.	CASSRGYQETQYF	TGTGCCAGTTCCAGGGGGTACCAAGAGACCCAGTACTTC
.	TRBJ2-3	TRBV11-3	.	CASSPSGLTDTQYF	TGTGCCAGCAGCCCAAGCGGACTGACAGATACGCAGTATTTT
.	TRBJ1-1	TRBV2	few	CASKLNTEAFF	TGTGCCAGCAAGCTGAACACTGAAGCTTTCTTT
TRBD2	TRBJ2-2	TRBV6-1	once	CASSEQLAGGGELFF	TGTGCCAGCAGTGAACAACTAGCGGGGGGCGGGGAGCTGTTTTTT
.	TRBJ1-1	TRBV6-1	.	CASSEGTENTEAFF	TGTGCCAGCAGTGAAGGGACAGAGAACACTGAAGCTTTCTTT
TRBD2	TRBJ2-3	TRBV27	few	CASSSGEGRVDTQYF	TGTGCCAGCTCCTCGGGGGAGGGCCGGGTGGATACGCAGTATTTT
.	TRBJ2-7	TRBV7-3	few	CASTQGLAASSYEQYF	TGTGCCAGCACCCAAGGGTTAGCGGCGAGCTCCTACGAGCAGTACTTC
TRBD2	TRBJ2-7	TRBV27	many	CASSPPASGRSSSYEQYF	TGTGCCAGCAGTCCCCCGGCTAGCGGGAGGTCGAGCTCCTACGAGCAGTACTTC